The 12 T cell receptor beta chains below were found in one sample sequenced in a study of blood T cell repertoires in COVID-19. The assay was immunoSEQ multiplex PCR, and TCRdb's table has in-frame clones only and misses some. The table records about 260,000 clones, about 87% of them present only once. The material sequenced was peripheral blood. Every receptor here comes from a human donor in a cohort sampled during active COVID-19.

The chain combines TRBV28 with TRBJ2-1; the D is unclear. V lost 7 bases, J lost 10 bases, and 14 bases lay in between. Germline loops: CDR1 MDHEN, CDR2 SYDVKM. CDR3 length: 12 residues. CDR3 region: CASTVNLGEQFF. CDR3 DNA: TGTGCCAGCACCGTTAATCTCGGGGAGCAGTTCTTC.

The chain has TRBV10-3 and TRBJ1-4; D is ambiguous. The CDR3 extends over 17 amino acids. The V end lost 3 bases, the J end lost 8 bases, and 22 bases lay between the germline ends. From germline, CDR1 is ENHRY and CDR2 SYGVKD. This CDR3 is CAISELKSGIVKEKLFF. The CDR3 DNA sequence: TGTGCCATCAGTGAATTGAAGTCGGGGATCGTTAAAGAAAAACTGTTTTTT.

The chain employs TRBV19 and TRBJ2-3; D is ambiguous. Germline V CDR1 and CDR2: LNHDA, SQIVND (reference sequence). CDR3 length: 14 amino acids. Between the trimmed V and J ends, which lost 3 bases and 6 bases, there was a span of 13 bases. CDR3 protein: CASSIRLAADTQYF. As DNA, the CDR3 is TGTGCCAGTAGTATCCGTTTAGCAGCGGATACGCAGTATTTT.

The chain is built from TRBV29-1 and TRBJ2-5; D is undetermined. The V gene's germline CDR1 is SQVTM and CDR2 ANQGSEA. The V end lost 1 base, the J end lost 4 bases, and 13 bases lay between the germline ends. There are 14 residues in the CDR3. The CDR3 reads CSVEAPQLRETQYF. The CDR3 DNA reads as TGCAGCGTTGAAGCCCCCCAACTTCGAGAGACCCAGTACTTC.

This clone was picked up a small number of times. This sequence joins TRBV7-2 and TRBJ1-1; 7 bases are shared with TRBD1. Per germline, CDR1 SGHTA and CDR2 FQGNSA. The CDR3 totals 14 residues. Trimming removed 6 bases from V and 6 bases from J; junction bases left unmatched: 10. CDR3 sequence (DNA): TGTGCCAGCAGATCGACAGGGACTGGCGCTGAAGCTTTCTTT. It translates to CASRSTGTGAEAFF.

The V and J genes are TRBV6-2 or TRBV6-3 and TRBJ1-1; the D is unclear. The CDR3 consists of 19 residues. Trimming took 5 bases from V and 0 from J, leaving 25 bases between them. Germline CDR1 is MNHEY and CDR2 is SVGEGT. The CDR3 loop is CASSLLWVTYRNMNTEAFF. Written as DNA, the CDR3 is TGTGCCAGCAGTCTACTATGGGTTACCTATAGAAACATGAACACTGAAGCTTTCTTT.

The gene calls are TRBV3-1 (or the pseudogene TRBV3-2) and TRBJ2-5; possibly TRBD2 for D (6 bases). Deletions cut 4 bases from V and 2 bases from J, with 17 bases between. Germline V gene lookup returns CDR1 LGHDT and CDR2 YNNKEL (reference sequence). CDR3 length: 16 residues. The CDR3 coding sequence is TGTGCCAGCAGCCTCCGTGGGGGAGGCCATCAAGAGACCCAGTACTTC. Its protein is CASSLRGGGHQETQYF.

The chain employs TRBV9 and TRBJ2-3, with D perhaps TRBD2 (5 bases). The CDR3 loop spans 14 amino acids. Germline V gives CDR1 SGDLS, CDR2 YYNGEE. V was trimmed by 0 bases and J by 6 bases, leaving 11 bases between them. Here the CDR3 DNA reads TGTGCCAGCAGCGTAGGTATGAGGGTCGATACGCAGTATTTT. Protein: CASSVGMRVDTQYF. Filled out from reference TRBV9 and TRBJ2-3, the complete variable domain reads DSGVTQTPKHLITATGQRVTLRCSPRSGDLSVYWYQQSLDQGLQFLIQYYNGEERAKGNILERFSAQQFPDLHSELNLSSLELGDSALYFCASSVGMRVDTQYFGPGTRLTVL.

This chain links TRBV19 with TRBJ2-6, with 8 bases that match TRBD1. This CDR3 spans 16 amino acids. The ends lost 3 bases at V and 3 bases at J; junction bases unmatched: 4. Looked up from germline, CDR1 is LNHDA and CDR2 is SQIVND (reference sequence). This chain's CDR3 is CASSIRTGGGANVLTF. For the CDR3, the DNA is TGTGCCAGTAGTATCCGAACAGGGGGTGGGGCCAACGTCCTGACTTTC.

The CDR3 sequence is CASSERRGGRETQYF. The CDR3 DNA sequence: TGTGCCAGCAGTGAAAGAAGGGGGGGGCGCGAGACCCAGTACTTC. The gene calls are TRBV6-1 and TRBJ2-5, with D maybe TRBD2 (7 bases). In germline, CDR1 is MNHNS, CDR2 SASEGT. The V end lost 2 bases, the J end lost 5 bases, and 15 bases lay between the germline ends. The CDR3 runs 15 residues.

This clone has only one observation. The chain uses TRBV15 and TRBJ2-1, with 13 nucleotides matching TRBD2. The CDR3 loop spans 17 amino acids. V was clipped by 1 base and J by 12 bases; unmatched bases: 12. Germline-derived CDR1 and CDR2 are LNHNV and YYDKDF (reference sequence). The DNA for the CDR3 is TGTGCCACCAGCAGAGGTGTTGTGGGGACTAGCGGGAAACGGCAGTTCTTC. Residues: CATSRGVVGTSGKRQFF. Full variable domain (missing parts from reference TRBV15 and TRBJ2-1): DAMVIQNPRYQVTQFGKPVTLSCSQTLNHNVMYWYQQKSSQAPKLLFHYYDKDFNNEADTPDNFQSRRPNTSFCFLDIRSPGLGDTAMYLCATSRGVVGTSGKRQFFGPGTRLTVL.

The gene calls are TRBV5-8 and TRBJ2-4; perhaps TRBD1 as D (6 bases). Germline CDR1 is SGHTS and CDR2 is YDEGEE. Between the trimmed V and J ends, which lost 8 bases and 0 bases, there was a span of 15 bases. The CDR3 extends over 15 amino acids. DNA of the CDR3: TGTGCCAGTAACGGACAGTCTTTAGCCAAAAACATTCAGTACTTC. Its protein product is CASNGQSLAKNIQYF.